This note documents a single T cell receptor beta chain sequence. These data come from a study of T cell changes during pregnancy in multiple sclerosis. The table came from immunoSEQ multiplex PCR; TCRdb's copy has only in-frame clones and leaves some out. Of over 65,000 clones listed, around 94% are singletons. The V gene end was trimmed by 6 bases and the J gene end by 5 bases; junction bases not matched to a gene: 7. Germline V gene data show CDR1 as WSHSY and CDR2 as SAAADI. This CDR3 spans 15 amino acids. The specimen was peripheral blood, collected in the third trimester of pregnancy. The gene calls are TRBV10-2 and TRBJ1-4; TRBD1 agrees at 9 bases. This clonotype was sampled from a female donor with multiple sclerosis, enrolled in a pregnancy study. The CDR3 protein is CASSHSTGGNEKLFF. The CDR3 DNA follows: TGCGCCAGCAGCCACTCTACAGGGGGCAATGAAAAACTGTTTTTT.